A single sample gave rise to the 4 T cell receptor beta chains below, sequenced in a study of blood T cell repertoires in COVID-19. Profiled with immunoSEQ multiplex PCR; TCRdb holds only in-frame clones, not every one. The sample carries 200,000 to 300,000 clones, about 83% recorded once. Sequenced material: PBMCs or T cells enriched from blood (not recorded which). The receptors originated from a woman aged 45-65 years who had recovered from COVID-19.

The chain links TRBV27 to TRBJ2-3; 14 bases line up with TRBD2. The V segment lost 6 bases and the J segment 4 bases; nucleotides outside the gene matches: 12. This CDR3 region has 18 residues. Germline assignment: CDR1 MNHEY and CDR2 SMNVEV (reference sequence). CDR3 sequence: CASSHPEGLAGVPDTQYF. The CDR3 DNA reads TGTGCCAGCAGCCACCCGGAGGGACTAGCGGGAGTCCCAGATACGCAGTATTTT.

The genes are TRBV5-5 and TRBJ1-2, with a weak D call TRBD1 (5 bases). Germline-derived CDR1 and CDR2 are SGHKS and YYEKEE (reference sequence). Trimming shortened V by 4 bases and J by 3 bases, and 13 bases separated the two germline ends. The CDR3 runs to 14 residues. CDR3 region: CASSGDFLDYGYTF. The CDR3 nucleotides are TGTGCCAGCAGCGGGGACTTTCTGGACTATGGCTACACCTTC.

This clone was observed a handful of times. V usage is TRBV5-6 and J usage is TRBJ2-6, with 9 positions matching TRBD2. Germline assignment: CDR1 SGHDT and CDR2 YYEEEE. The CDR3 has 17 amino acids. V dropped 1 base and J dropped 4; count of bases not matched to a gene: 6. The CDR3 nucleotides read TGTGCCAGCAGCTTGACGCTAGCGGGGAGAGGGGCCAACGTCCTGACTTTC. Amino acid sequence: CASSLTLAGRGANVLTF.

The genes are TRBV7-2 and TRBJ2-7; no clear D gene. The CDR3 is made up of 14 amino acids. Trimming removed 3 bases at V and 3 bases at J, with 12 bases between. Germline lookup yields CDR1 SGHTA and CDR2 FQGNSA. CDR3 sequence: CASSFLVESYEQYF. Written as DNA, the CDR3 is TGTGCCAGCAGCTTTTTAGTGGAGAGCTACGAGCAGTACTTC.